Listed below are T cell receptor beta chains from one sample, sequenced in a study of cytomegalovirus exposure and HLA in healthy donors. The method was immunoSEQ multiplex PCR; TCRdb's version includes in-frame clones alone and lacks a portion of them. The table shows around 120,000 clones, with approximately 80% occurring only once. Sequenced material: PBMCs. The receptors were sampled from a female donor in good health and CMV-seropositive. The CDR3 runs from the conserved cysteine through the conserved F or W. D genes are given only for firm matches.

V	J	D	DNA	CDR3
TRBV27	TRBJ1-1	.	TGTGCCAGCAGTTCTAGGTATTTCCAGGAAGCTTTCTTT	CASSSRYFQEAFF
TRBV6-1	TRBJ2-6	.	TGTGCCAGCAGTGAGGCCCGCTCTGGGGCCAACGTCCTGACTTTC	CASSEARSGANVLTF
TRBV28	TRBJ2-4	.	TGTGCCAGCAGTTTGTTGGGCACCAAATATTACTTC	CASSLLGTKYYF
TRBV30	TRBJ2-1	.	TGTGCCTGGAGTGTACAACAGGTCTCCTACAATGAGCAGTTCTTC	CAWSVQQVSYNEQFF
TRBV18	TRBJ1-1	.	TGTGCCAGCTCACCACGAGGCAACACTGAAGCTTTCTTT	CASSPRGNTEAFF
TRBV19	TRBJ2-3	TRBD2	TGTGCCAGTAGGCTCAGTGGGGCTAGCGGGAGCGGAGATACGCAGTATTTT	CASRLSGASGSGDTQYF
TRBV6-5	TRBJ2-7	.	TGTGCCAGCATCAACTCCGGGACCTACGAGCAGTACTTC	CASINSGTYEQYF
TRBV21-1	TRBJ2-1	.	TGTGCCAGCATGGGAGGGGATGACAATGAGCAGTTCTTC	CASMGGDDNEQFF
TRBV7-9	TRBJ1-5	TRBD1	TGTGCCAGCAGCTATGGACAGGACCAGCCCCAGCATTTT	CASSYGQDQPQHF
TRBV27	TRBJ2-3	TRBD2	TGTGCCAGCAGTTCTTTGCTAGCGGGGCCCACAGATACGCAGTATTTT	CASSSLLAGPTDTQYF
TRBV30	TRBJ1-4	TRBD1	TGTGCCTGGATGAGGACAGGTGGGGAAAAACTGTTTTTT	CAWMRTGGEKLFF
TRBV9	TRBJ1-3	.	TGTGCCAGCAGCGAGGCGCAGGGTTCCTCTGGAAACACCATATATTTT	CASSEAQGSSGNTIYF
TRBV13	TRBJ2-7	TRBD2	TGTGCCAGCAGCTTAGGGACTAGCGCTCTAGGCCACGAGCAGTACTTC	CASSLGTSALGHEQYF